This TCR beta chain originates from a study of human T cells and chemical hapten exposure. Stated time point: patch test 2, 6 weeks after DPC sensitization. Stated treatment: therapeutic diphenylcyclopropenone sensitization with weekly scalp DPC. Each patch test followed a blood draw. Attachment of unique molecular identifiers to individual cDNA molecules was performed in the library. TCRdb re-analysed the RACE reads in MiXCR, keeping a single row per CDR3 protein. In the table there are approximately 90,000 distinct CDR3 sequences, approximately 10% of which are singletons. V shed 0 bases and J 9 bases; nucleotides not matched to a gene: 9. The CDR3 is 17 residues long. This clonotype was observed a few times. Its specificity is unknown. Whole-study findings and limits: Sensitizing with DPC caused no change in TCRs above 1 in 1000 frequency. Clustering by CDR3 similarity yielded significantly more large clusters from expanded TCRs than controls.

The rearrangement uses TRBV12-3 or TRBV12-4 and TRBJ2-1; TRBD2 aligns across 12 bases. Material: whole blood, obtained in connection with sensitization to the hapten diphenylcyclopropenone (DPC). The receptor was isolated from a man aged 35 to 55 with alopecia areata. Some clones in this sample may be carry-over from other donors' samples. The CDR3 region is CASSLASGLAGGGEQFF. CDR3 DNA: TGTGCCAGCAGTTTAGCAAGCGGTCTAGCGGGAGGGGGTGAGCAGTTCTTC.